This is a list of T cell receptor beta chains from one sample in a study of blood T cell repertoires in COVID-19. The repertoire was sequenced with immunoSEQ multiplex PCR; TCRdb's copy has only in-frame clones and lacks some. The table has roughly 300,000 clones, around nine tenths seen once. The sample comprised PBMCs or T cells enriched from blood (not recorded which). These receptors all come from a young woman who had recovered from COVID-19. Both conserved end residues are part of each CDR3. The D gene is left open where the match is weak. A row's size may be missing; if present it is once, few, many or a size class.

CDR3: CASSQTPSGGPYEQYF
DNA: TGCGCCAGCAGCCAAACCCCTAGCGGGGGACCCTACGAGCAGTACTTC
V: TRBV4-1
size: -
J: TRBJ2-7
length: 16
D: TRBD2

CDR3: CASNDNHEQYF
DNA: TGTGCCAGCAATGACAATCACGAGCAGTACTTC
V: TRBV2
size: -
J: TRBJ2-7
length: 11
D: -

CDR3: CASSLGGASYNEQFF
DNA: TGTGCCAGCAGCCTCGGGGGGGCCTCCTACAATGAGCAGTTCTTC
V: TRBV11-2
size: once
J: TRBJ2-1
length: 15
D: TRBD2

CDR3: CASSYGGGGTDTQYF
DNA: TGTGCCAGCAGTTACGGCGGGGGGGGGACAGATACGCAGTATTTT
V: TRBV6-5
size: -
J: TRBJ2-3
length: 15
D: TRBD2

CDR3: CASSQEGGRGNSPLHF
DNA: TGCGCCAGCAGCCAAGAAGGGGGCAGAGGTAATTCACCCCTCCACTTT
V: TRBV4-3
size: -
J: TRBJ1-6
length: 16
D: TRBD1

CDR3: CASSSTGTGYEQYF
DNA: TGTGCCAGCAGCTCCACGGGGACTGGGTACGAGCAGTACTTC
V: TRBV11-2
size: -
J: TRBJ2-7
length: 14
D: -

CDR3: CASSLGSVDTQYF
DNA: TGTGCCAGCAGCTTAGGTTCGGTAGATACGCAGTATTTT
V: TRBV7-2
size: -
J: TRBJ2-3
length: 13
D: -

CDR3: CASSLAKGDQELFF
DNA: TGTGCCAGCAGCTTAGCCAAGGGGGACCAGGAGCTGTTTTTT
V: TRBV7-8
size: -
J: TRBJ2-2
length: 14
D: -

CDR3: CASSPWDRGRSNEKLFF
DNA: TGTGCCAGTAGTCCATGGGACAGGGGGCGGTCAAATGAAAAACTGTTTTTT
V: TRBV19
size: -
J: TRBJ1-4
length: 17
D: TRBD1

CDR3: CASSLEEGQAFNTGELFF
DNA: TGTGCCAGCAGCTTGGAGGAGGGACAGGCGTTTAACACCGGGGAGCTGTTTTTT
V: TRBV5-5
size: -
J: TRBJ2-2
length: 18
D: TRBD1

CDR3: CASSLGVNTEAFF
DNA: TGTGCCAGCAGTTTGGGAGTGAACACTGAAGCTTTCTTT
V: TRBV12-3/TRBV12-4
size: -
J: TRBJ1-1
length: 13
D: -

CDR3: CASSPNEWGQTYEQYF
DNA: TGCGCCAGCAGCCCCAATGAGTGGGGACAGACCTACGAGCAGTACTTC
V: TRBV4-1
size: -
J: TRBJ2-7
length: 16
D: TRBD1

CDR3: CSVDDRDNYGYTF
DNA: TGCAGCGTCGACGACAGGGATAACTATGGCTACACCTTC
V: TRBV29-1
size: -
J: TRBJ1-2
length: 13
D: TRBD1

CDR3: CASSEASRGQFF
DNA: TGTGCCAGCAGTGAAGCATCAAGGGGGCAGTTCTTC
V: TRBV6-1
size: few
J: TRBJ2-1
length: 12
D: -

CDR3: CASSSNPATGMNTEAFF
DNA: TGCGCCAGCAGCTCCAACCCTGCGACAGGGATGAACACTGAAGCTTTCTTT
V: TRBV5-1
size: -
J: TRBJ1-1
length: 17
D: TRBD1

CDR3: CASSQVGDRAYEQYF
DNA: TGTGCCAGCAGCCAAGTTGGAGACAGGGCCTACGAGCAGTACTTC
V: TRBV3-1/TRBV3-2
size: -
J: TRBJ2-7
length: 15
D: TRBD1

CDR3: CASSEGREKLFF
DNA: TGTGCCAGCAGTGAGGGGCGCGAAAAACTGTTTTTT
V: TRBV2
size: -
J: TRBJ1-4
length: 12
D: -

CDR3: CASSLHIAGAYEQYF
DNA: TGCGCCAGCAGCCTCCACATAGCGGGGGCCTACGAGCAGTACTTC
V: TRBV4-3
size: few
J: TRBJ2-7
length: 15
D: TRBD2